These 18 T cell receptor beta chains share one sample of origin, sequenced in a study of early T cells in non-severe SARS-CoV-2 infection. TCRdb fed the 5' RACE reads into MiXCR, producing one record per CDR3 protein. Seen here are more than 50,000 distinct CDR3 sequences, around 6% observed once, and the top ten hold about 7%. The specimen sequenced was whole blood. The receptors were sampled from an adult who was a healthcare worker with PCR-confirmed SARS-CoV-2 infection or an uninfected control (not recorded which).

The table lists this clonotype with a few counts. The gene calls are TRBV28 and TRBJ2-5; 8 positions agree with TRBD2. Germline loops: CDR1 MDHEN, CDR2 SYDVKM. The CDR3 runs to 15 residues. V shed 6 bases and J 5 bases; nucleotides not matched to a gene: 11. The CDR3 loop is CASSTGLGIRETQYF. The DNA of the CDR3 is TGTGCCAGCAGCACGGGACTAGGGATTCGGGAGACCCAGTACTTC.

This chain connects TRBV2 to TRBJ2-2; the match to TRBD1 covers 8 bases. Germline CDR1 is SNHLY and CDR2 is FYNNEI. With 8 bases clipped from V and 2 bases from J, the junction kept 19 bases outside the gene matches. The CDR3 is 19 amino acids. Written as DNA, the CDR3 is TGTGCCAGCGGAGGAGGACAGGGATACCAAAGGTCAAACACCGGGGAGCTGTTTTTT. It translates to CASGGGQGYQRSNTGELFF.

This clonotype has more than one count but fewer than ten. The genes are TRBV6-1 and TRBJ1-2; 7 bases fit TRBD1. V shed 10 bases and J 0 bases; nucleotides not matched to a gene: 5. The CDR3 extends over 13 amino acids. Germline V CDR1 and CDR2: MNHNS, SASEGT. CDR3 residues: CAIDRASNYGYTF. DNA for the CDR3: TGTGCCATCGACAGGGCATCTAACTATGGCTACACCTTC.

This clonotype appeared many times. The CDR3 sequence is CASSQDTRSYTF. For the CDR3, the DNA is TGCGCCAGCAGCCAAGATACGAGGAGCTACACCTTC. V usage is TRBV4-1 and J usage is TRBJ1-2; no firm D call. The ends were cut back, 0 bases at V and 9 bases at J, with 8 bases in the middle. The CDR3 is made up of 12 amino acids. Germline CDR1 reads MGHRA; CDR2 reads YSYEKL.

This clonotype was seen more than once but under ten times. One end of the junction varies from germline; a read error may be responsible. The chain links TRBV5-4 to TRBJ2-2; the D is unclear. This CDR3 is built from 13 residues. Germline lookup yields CDR1 SGHNT and CDR2 YYREEE (reference sequence). The chain's CDR3 is CVSSLEGPRELFF. The DNA of the CDR3 is TGTGTCAGCAGCTTGGAAGGTCCACGGGAGCTGTTTTTT.

This clonotype appeared many times. The chain uses TRBV19 and TRBJ2-6; D ambiguous. The V gene's germline CDR1 is LNHDA and CDR2 SQIVND (reference sequence). V lost 8 bases, J lost 3 bases, and 14 bases lay in between. This CDR3 is 15 amino acids long. CDR3 sequence: CASRRQIFGANVLTF. In DNA, the CDR3 is TGTGCCAGTCGGCGCCAAATTTTTGGGGCCAACGTCCTGACTTTC.

This clonotype was found a few times. This rearrangement joins TRBV20-1 to TRBJ2-1; tentatively, D is TRBD1 (6 bases). Germline lookup yields CDR1 DFQATT and CDR2 SNEGSKA (reference sequence). V lost 1 base and J 6 bases, leaving 22 bases between the germline ends. There are 17 residues in the CDR3. CDR3 region: CSARVPPALSRGNEQFF. The CDR3 bases are TGCAGTGCTAGAGTTCCGCCAGCGCTCTCCAGGGGCAATGAGCAGTTCTTC.

Many counts were recorded for this clonotype. This chain connects TRBV4-1 to TRBJ2-7; D perhaps matches TRBD2 (6 bases). Germline V gene lookup returns CDR1 MGHRA and CDR2 YSYEKL. This CDR3 region has 15 residues. Deletions cut 3 bases from V and 3 bases from J, with 15 bases between. CDR3 in DNA: TGCGCCAGCAGCCATGGCCCCGTGGAGGGCTACGAGCAGTACTTC. Amino acids: CASSHGPVEGYEQYF.

In its sample, this clonotype was seen many times. CDR3 region: CAWSVPGGQFF. As DNA, the CDR3 is TGTGCCTGGAGTGTACCAGGCGGGCAGTTCTTC. V is TRBV30 and J is TRBJ2-1; D is unclear. Per germline, CDR1 GTSNPN and CDR2 SVGIG (reference sequence). Trimming shortened V by 0 bases and J by 12 bases, and 9 bases separated the two germline ends. CDR3 length: 11 residues.

This clonotype was picked up a small number of times. The chain recombines TRBV6-2 or TRBV6-3 with TRBJ1-1, with TRBD1 as a possible D gene (5 bases). V was trimmed by 5 bases and J by 5 bases, leaving 12 bases between them. The CDR3 is 13 amino acids. CDR1 and CDR2 (germline): MNHEY, SVGEGT. The DNA of the CDR3 is TGTGCCAGCAGTACCAGGGACGGAACTGAAGCTTTCTTT. Its translation: CASSTRDGTEAFF.

This clonotype showed up just a few times. The genes are TRBV29-1 and TRBJ1-2; unclear D gene. The CDR3 totals 14 residues. Per germline, CDR1 SQVTM and CDR2 ANQGSEA. V lost 3 bases and J lost 4, with 15 bases in between. The CDR3 reads CSVDGDTVFYGYTF. DNA for the CDR3: TGCAGCGTTGACGGAGACACCGTTTTCTATGGCTACACCTTC.

This sequence joins TRBV30 and TRBJ2-3; a weak D match, TRBD2 (6 bases). Germline V gives CDR1 GTSNPN, CDR2 SVGIG (reference sequence). The CDR3 length is 14 residues. V lost 3 bases to trimming and J lost 2 bases, with 12 bases between them. Written as DNA, the CDR3 is TGTGCCTGGAGGACGGAGGGGCACACAGATACGCAGTATTTT. This codes for CAWRTEGHTDTQYF.

The sample holds a few counts of this clonotype. J is TRBJ2-3 and V is TRBV20-1, with 7 positions matching TRBD2. Germline V gene sequence: CDR1 DFQATT, CDR2 SNEGSKA (reference sequence). This CDR3 region has 15 residues. J gave up 2 bases and V 2 bases, and 7 bases lay outside the gene matches. The CDR3 loop reads CSARRAGAVTDTQYF. The CDR3 coding sequence is TGCAGTGCTAGAAGGGCGGGAGCGGTCACAGATACGCAGTATTTT.

In this sample, this clonotype turned up many times. This chain connects TRBV18 to TRBJ2-3; 12 nucleotides agree with TRBD1. V gave up 4 bases and J gave up 5 bases; unmatched junction bases: 10. In germline, CDR1 is KGHSH, CDR2 LQKENI. This CDR3 contains 17 residues. The CDR3 bases are TGTGCCAGCTCACAATGGGACAGGGGGCGCGTTGAAGATACGCAGTATTTT. Protein product: CASSQWDRGRVEDTQYF.

Only a few counts were recorded for this clonotype. This chain links TRBV6-6 with TRBJ1-1; D is unclear. The CDR3 sequence is 14 residues long. V was trimmed by 4 bases and J by 2 bases, leaving 11 bases between them. Germline values: CDR1 MNHNY, CDR2 SVGAGI (reference sequence). DNA for the CDR3: TGTGCCAGCAGTTCAACGAAGGCCAACACTGAAGCTTTCTTT. Translation: CASSSTKANTEAFF.

This clonotype was seen a handful of times. The J gene is TRBJ2-3, the V gene TRBV15; possibly TRBD1 for D (5 bases). Trimming pared 6 bases from V and 2 bases from J, leaving 15 bases between. Germline V gene lookup returns CDR1 LNHNV and CDR2 YYDKDF (reference sequence). The CDR3 extends over 15 amino acids. CDR3 residues: CATSDAGIFTDTQYF. CDR3 DNA: TGTGCCACCAGTGACGCAGGGATTTTCACAGATACGCAGTATTTT.

This clonotype appeared many times. The chain combines TRBV9 with TRBJ1-2, with unresolved D. This CDR3 has 14 amino acids. From germline, CDR1 is SGDLS and CDR2 YYNGEE. V lost 4 bases and J lost 6, with 16 bases in between. The CDR3 loop is CASSFESASDGYTF. CDR3 in DNA: TGTGCCAGCAGCTTCGAGTCTGCTTCTGATGGCTACACCTTC.

This clonotype appeared many times. V gene TRBV14 combines with J gene TRBJ2-5, with unresolved D. CDR1 is SGHDN, CDR2 FVKESK, per germline. V lost 2 bases and J lost 4, with 2 bases in between. This CDR3 has 11 residues. Here the CDR3 DNA reads TGTGCCAGCAGCCAAACAGAGACCCAGTACTTC. Translated: CASSQTETQYF.